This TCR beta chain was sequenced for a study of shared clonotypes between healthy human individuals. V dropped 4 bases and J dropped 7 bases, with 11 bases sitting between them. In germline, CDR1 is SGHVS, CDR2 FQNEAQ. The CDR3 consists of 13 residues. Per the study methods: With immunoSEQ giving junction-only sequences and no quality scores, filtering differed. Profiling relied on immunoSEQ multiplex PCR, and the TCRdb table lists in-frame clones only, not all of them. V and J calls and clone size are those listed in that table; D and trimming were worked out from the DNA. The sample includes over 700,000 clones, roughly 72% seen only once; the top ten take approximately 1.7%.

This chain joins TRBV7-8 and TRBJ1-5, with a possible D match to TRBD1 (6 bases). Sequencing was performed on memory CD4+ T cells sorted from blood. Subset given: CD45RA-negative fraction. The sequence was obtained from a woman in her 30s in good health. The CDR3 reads CASSSRGLQPQHF. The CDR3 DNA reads TGTGCCAGCAGCTCCAGGGGATTGCAGCCCCAGCATTTT. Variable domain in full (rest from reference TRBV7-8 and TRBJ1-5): GAGVSQSPRYKVAKRGQDVALRCDPISGHVSLFWYQQALGQGPEFLTYFQNEAQLDKSGLPSDRFFAERPEGSVSTLKIQRTQQEDSAVYLCASSSRGLQPQHFGDGTRLSIL.